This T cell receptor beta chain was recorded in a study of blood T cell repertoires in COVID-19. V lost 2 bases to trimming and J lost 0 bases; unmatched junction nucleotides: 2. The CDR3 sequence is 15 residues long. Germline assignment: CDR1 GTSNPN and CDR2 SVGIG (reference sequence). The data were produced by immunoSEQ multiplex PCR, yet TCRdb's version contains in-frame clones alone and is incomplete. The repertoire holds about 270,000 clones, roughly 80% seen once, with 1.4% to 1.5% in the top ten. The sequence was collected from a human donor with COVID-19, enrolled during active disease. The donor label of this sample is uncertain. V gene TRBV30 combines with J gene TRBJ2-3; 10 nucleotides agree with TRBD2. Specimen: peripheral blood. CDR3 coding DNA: TGTGCCTGGAGTACGACTAGCGGGAGCACAGATACGCAGTATTTT. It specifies CAWSTTSGSTDTQYF.